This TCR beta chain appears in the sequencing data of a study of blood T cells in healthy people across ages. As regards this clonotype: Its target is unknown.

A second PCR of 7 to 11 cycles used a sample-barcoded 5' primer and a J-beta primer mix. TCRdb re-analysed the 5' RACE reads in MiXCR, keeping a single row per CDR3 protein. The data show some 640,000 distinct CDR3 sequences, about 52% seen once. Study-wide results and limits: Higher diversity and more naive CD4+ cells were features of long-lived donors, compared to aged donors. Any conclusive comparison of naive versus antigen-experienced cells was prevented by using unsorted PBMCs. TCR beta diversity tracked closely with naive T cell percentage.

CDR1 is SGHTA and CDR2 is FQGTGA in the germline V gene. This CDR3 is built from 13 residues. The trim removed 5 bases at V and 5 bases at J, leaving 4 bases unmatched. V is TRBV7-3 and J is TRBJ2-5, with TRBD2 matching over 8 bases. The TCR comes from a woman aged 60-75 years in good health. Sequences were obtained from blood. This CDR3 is CASSRGGMETQYF. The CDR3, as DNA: TGTGCCAGCAGCCGGGGGGGGATGGAGACCCAGTACTTC.